This TCR beta chain is from a study of T cells after yellow fever vaccination. The study, taken as a whole, reports: Boosting was followed by the reappearance of most primary-vaccination clones (around 95% CD4, about 90% CD8). Weaker in magnitude, the secondary response showed a faster peak on day 5 versus 15. A limited proportion of clonotypes was detected within both the CD4 and CD8 compartments. Abundant clonotypes from the bulk population could contaminate FACS-sorted repertoires.

TCRdb passed the 5' RACE reads through MiXCR, listing each CDR3 protein once. The sample contains 100,000 to 150,000 distinct CDR3 sequences, nearly 15% of which appear only once. This clonotype was seen repeatedly, ten times or more. The antigen remains unidentified. The CDR3 extends over 13 amino acids. Trimming removed 6 bases at V and 4 bases at J, with 11 bases between. CDR1 and CDR2 from the germline V gene are SSHAT and FNYEAQ (reference sequence). The TCR was taken from a man between 18 and 29 years old who received the YFV17D yellow fever vaccine. The sequences come from CD8+ T cells sorted from PBMCs, collected 5 days after the yellow fever booster vaccination. This chain uses TRBV7-7 with TRBJ2-3; D is perhaps TRBD1 (6 bases). As DNA, the CDR3 is TGTGCCAGCAGTCTACAGGGATCAGATACGCAGTATTTT. Its protein product is CASSLQGSDTQYF.